The 21 T cell receptor beta chains below were found in one sample sequenced in a study of CD4 and CD8 cells across lung adenocarcinoma regions. From the PCR reads, TCRdb called clonotypes with MiXCR, one entry per CDR3 protein. This sample has approximately 18,000 distinct CDR3 sequences, with approximately 47% found just once. The specimen sequenced was CD8+ T cells from the center of a lung tumor. The receptors here all came from a female donor with lung adenocarcinoma. The CD4 and CD8 labels of this study may be unreliable.

This rearrangement joins TRBV6-5 to TRBJ2-3; a weak D match, TRBD2 (5 bases). The CDR3 consists of 12 residues. Germline CDR1 MNHEY, CDR2 SVGAGI. Trimming took 2 bases from V and 5 from J, leaving 5 bases between them. The CDR3 sequence: CASSYAGDTQYF. In DNA, the CDR3 is TGTGCCAGCAGTTACGCGGGAGATACGCAGTATTTT.

The chain carries TRBV6-1 and TRBJ1-2, with D possibly matching TRBD1 (6 bases). Germline CDR1 MNHNS, CDR2 SASEGT. This CDR3 is 16 amino acids long. The V end was cut by 6 bases, the J end by 5 bases, with 22 bases between. As DNA, the CDR3 is TGTGCCAGCAGCCCCTTAGATAATAGGGGGGTATATGGCTACACCTTC. Amino acid sequence: CASSPLDNRGVYGYTF.

The rearrangement joins TRBV15 to TRBJ2-3; unclear D gene. CDR3 length: 16 amino acids. Trimming took 3 bases from V and 0 from J, leaving 13 bases between them. In germline, CDR1 is LNHNV, CDR2 YYDKDF (reference sequence). The CDR3 DNA follows: TGTGCCACCAGCAGTGGTGTTTCAGCTAGCACAGATACGCAGTATTTT. This gives the protein CATSSGVSASTDTQYF.

Concerning this clonotype itself: The conserved phenylalanine or tryptophan normally closing the CDR3 is absent here, so this likely arose from a read error. The DNA is left out, because the CDR3 cannot be placed on it with certainty; the CDR3 is given as TCRdb lists it. J is TRBJ2-5 and V is TRBV27; the table assigns TRBD1, which was not confirmed against the DNA. Including both end residues, the CDR3 is 17 amino acids long. Germline V gives CDR1 MNHEY, CDR2 SMNVEV (reference sequence). CDR3: CAGGPRRTAMGQTTQLS.

The chain combines TRBV27 with TRBJ2-1, with 11 bases aligning to TRBD2. The J call is in doubt because the DNA end fits TRBJ2-7 better. The CDR3 consists of 16 residues. Per the germline V gene, CDR1 is MNHEY and CDR2 is SMNVEV (reference sequence). The CDR3 spells CASSVTGTSGIYEQYF. As DNA, the CDR3 is TGTGCCAGCAGTGTCACCGGGACTAGCGGAATCTACGAGCAGTACTTC.

This clonotype was seen a single time. Its ends do not fully match the called genes, so a read error is possible. This sequence joins TRBV10-1 and TRBJ2-3, with TRBD2 as a possible D gene (5 bases). Germline loops: CDR1 WNHNN, CDR2 SYGVQD (reference sequence). CDR3 length: 14 amino acids. The CDR3 sequence: CASSKGEGTDTLYF. Here the CDR3 DNA reads TGCGCCAGTTCGAAGGGTGAGGGCACAGATACGCTGTATTTT.

In its sample, this clonotype was seen once. The rearrangement joins TRBV7-8 to TRBJ2-2; TRBD2 agrees at 12 bases. There are 16 residues in the CDR3. The germline V gene has CDR1 SGHVS and CDR2 FQNEAQ. The junction had 1 base not matched to a gene; V was cut back by 1 base and J by 4 bases. CDR3 bases: TGTGCCAGCAGCTTAGGGACTAGCGGGATCACCGGGGAGCTGTTTTTT. Its translation is CASSLGTSGITGELFF. The whole variable domain, filled in from reference TRBV7-8 and TRBJ2-2, reads GAGVSQSPRYKVAKRGQDVALRCDPISGHVSLFWYQQALGQGPEFLTYFQNEAQLDKSGLPSDRFFAERPEGSVSTLKIQRTQQEDSAVYLCASSLGTSGITGELFFGEGSRLTVL.

CDR3 sequence: CASSSYRDRVIYEQFF. The CDR3 DNA is TGTGCCAGCAGCTCCTACCGGGACAGGGTGATCTATGAGCAGTTCTTC. The chain employs TRBV7-2 and TRBJ2-1; 9 bases map to TRBD1. The CDR3 is made up of 16 amino acids. Trimming took 4 bases from V and 8 from J; bases not matched to a gene: 12. The germline CDR1 and CDR2 sequences are SGHTA and FQGNSA.

J is TRBJ2-1 and V is TRBV30; D call uncertain. Deletions cut 2 bases from V and 6 bases from J, with 23 bases between. CDR1 and CDR2 (germline): GTSNPN, SVGIG (reference sequence). This CDR3 has 17 residues. The CDR3 DNA follows: TGTGCCTGGAGTCTGTTAATCAGCGTGCAGCGAGGCAATGAGCAGTTCTTC. It codes for CAWSLLISVQRGNEQFF.

With regard to this clonotype: One end of the junction varies from germline; a read error may be responsible. V and J are TRBV6-5 and TRBJ2-2; D not certain. The J call may be wrong; the DNA end is better matched by TRBJ2-3. The CDR3 has 15 amino acids. Germline loops: CDR1 MNHEY, CDR2 SVGAGI. The CDR3 nucleotides are TGTGCCAGCGGTTTCCAGGCTGTGAACACAGATAAGCAGTATTTT. This codes for CASGFQAVNTDKQYF.

This chain joins TRBV27 and TRBJ2-3; 8 positions agree with TRBD2. Gene TRBJ2-7 matches the end of the DNA better, so the J call may be wrong. Germline loops: CDR1 MNHEY, CDR2 SMNVEV (reference sequence). The CDR3 covers 14 residues. CDR3 in amino acids: CASRGLGAKHTQYF. The CDR3 nucleotides read TGTGCCAGCAGGGGACTAGGAGCCAAACACACGCAGTACTTC.

The V gene is TRBV6-5, the J gene TRBJ2-1, with a weak D call TRBD2 (6 bases). CDR1 and CDR2 from the germline V gene are MNHEY and SVGAGI. The CDR3 extends over 15 amino acids. Trimming stripped 0 bases from V and 10 bases from J, with 16 bases between. In DNA, the CDR3 is TGTGCCAGCAGTTACTCGCCGGGAGTAGGCTACGAGCAGTTCTTC. Protein product: CASSYSPGVGYEQFF.

The chain couples TRBV20-1 to TRBJ2-7; 12 bases map to TRBD1. Unmatched junction bases numbered 9, after V lost 1 base and J lost 5 bases. The CDR3 is made up of 16 amino acids. CDR1 DFQATT and CDR2 SNEGSKA come from the germline V gene (reference sequence). Here the CDR3 DNA reads TGCAGTGCTAGAGGGGCAGGGACAGGGGGCATCAACGAGCAGTACTTC. This codes for CSARGAGTGGINEQYF.

For this clonotype: One end of the junction varies from germline; a read error may be responsible. The chain joins TRBV27 to TRBJ2-1; D may correspond to TRBD1 or TRBD2 (5 bases each). Germline CDR1 and CDR2: MNHEY and SMNVEV (reference sequence). CDR3 size: 16 residues. This chain's CDR3 is CASSDREGVRTNEQFF. The CDR3 region has the DNA TGTGCCAGCAGTGACCGAGAGGGTGTGCGGACAAATGAGCAGTTCTTT.

The chain recombines TRBV6-1 with TRBJ2-5; D might be TRBD1 or TRBD2, each matching 6 bases. V was trimmed by 2 bases and J by 11 bases, leaving 27 bases between them. Germline V gives CDR1 MNHNS, CDR2 SASEGT. This CDR3 has 17 residues. This CDR3 is CASSERPNRGRYNEQYF. As DNA, the CDR3 is TGTGCCAGCAGTGAACGACCAAATCGGGGGCGCTACAATGAGCAGTACTTC.

This clonotype has only a few counts. The rearrangement joins TRBV6-2 or TRBV6-3 to TRBJ2-1, with D possibly TRBD2 on 5 matching bases. Germline lookup yields CDR1 MNHEY and CDR2 SVGEGT. The CDR3 spans 13 residues. V lost 0 bases and J lost 10, with 10 bases in between. CDR3 in amino acids: CASSYSYGGEQFF. Here the CDR3 DNA reads TGTGCCAGCAGTTACTCGTACGGCGGGGAGCAGTTCTTC.

This rearrangement joins TRBV4-1 to TRBJ2-3, with 8 bases that match TRBD2. The CDR3 loop spans 14 amino acids. Germline lookup yields CDR1 MGHRA and CDR2 YSYEKL. The trim removed 5 bases at V and 1 base at J, leaving 2 bases unmatched. CDR3 coding DNA: TGCGCCAGCAGCGCGGGGGGCGGCACAGATACGCAGTATTTT. It is translated as CASSAGGGTDTQYF.

The chain recombines TRBV10-1 with TRBJ2-3, with D unclear. Trimming took 2 bases from V and 8 from J, leaving 14 bases between them. This CDR3 is 14 amino acids long. Germline loops: CDR1 WNHNN, CDR2 SYGVQD (reference sequence). This CDR3 is CASSEGDDKGTQYF. As DNA, the CDR3 is TGCGCCAGCAGTGAGGGGGATGATAAGGGTACGCAGTATTTT.

Regarding this clonotype: At one end the junction does not follow the germline gene, possibly because of a read error. The rearrangement joins TRBV6-1 to TRBJ2-4; TRBD2 aligns across 12 bases. This CDR3 has 18 residues. Germline lookup yields CDR1 MNHNS and CDR2 SASEGT. Here the CDR3 reads CASSRRLAGGRAKDTQYF. Written as DNA, the CDR3 is TGTGCCAGCAGTCGCCGCCTAGCGGGGGGGCGAGCCAAAGATACGCAGTATTTC.

The chain uses TRBV6-5 and TRBJ2-5; possible D gene TRBD1, 5 bases. The DNA end is a closer match to TRBJ2-7, so the J assignment may be wrong. Germline loops: CDR1 MNHEY, CDR2 SVGAGI. The CDR3 runs 15 residues. The CDR3 DNA reads TGTGCCAGCAGTTCCCCTCGCAGGACACGGTACGAGCAGTACTTC. The encoded protein is CASSSPRRTRYEQYF.

This clonotype was observed a single time. In this CDR3 the conserved last residue, phenylalanine or tryptophan, is missing, so a read error is likely. The chain couples TRBV24-1 to TRBJ2-1, with D perhaps TRBD1 (5 bases). The J call could be wrong; TRBJ2-5 is a better fit for the DNA end. Germline CDR1 and CDR2: KGHDR and SFDVKD. The CDR3 totals 13 residues. The CDR3 region is CATRDSRRETQYC. CDR3 sequence (DNA): TGTGCCACCCGCGACAGCCGCCGAGAGACCCAGTACTGC.